A selection of T cell receptor beta chains follows, all from one sample in a study of blood T cells in healthy people across ages. TCRdb independently ran MiXCR on the 5' RACE reads; one entry per CDR3 protein. The data show around 1.5 million distinct CDR3 sequences, roughly 32% seen once. The sample consisted of blood. All receptors derive from a woman younger than 45 in good health. Each CDR3 is given with its conserved first and last residue. Each record gives: D gene, J gene, V gene, clone size, CDR3 DNA, CDR3 protein. D genes are given only for firm matches. Clone sizes are given selectively: once, few, many, or a class where the clone is expanded.

TRBD2 | TRBJ2-5 | TRBV7-8 | . | TGTGCCAGCAGCTCATGGACTAGCGGCCAAGAGACCCAGTACTTC | CASSSWTSGQETQYF
TRBD2 | TRBJ2-1 | TRBV10-3 | few | TGTGCCATCAGCCCGGGACTAGCGGGAGACAGTGAGCAGTTCTTC | CAISPGLAGDSEQFF
. | TRBJ2-7 | TRBV29-1 | many | TGCAGCGTTGAAACAGGTACCCCCTACGAGCAGTACTTC | CSVETGTPYEQYF
. | TRBJ1-2 | TRBV7-6 | . | TGTGCCAGCAGCTTAGAGACCCGGACAAATTACTATGGCTACACCTTC | CASSLETRTNYYGYTF
. | TRBJ2-7 | TRBV10-3 | few | TGTGCCATCAGTGGATCGGTCAAGGACTCCGAGCAGTACTTC | CAISGSVKDSEQYF
. | TRBJ2-1 | TRBV5-1 | . | TGCGCCAGCAGCTTGGCGTGGGGGCGGATATACAATGAGCAGTTCTTC | CASSLAWGRIYNEQFF
TRBD2 | TRBJ2-1 | TRBV7-9 | . | TGTGCCAGCAGCTTAGCGGGAGGGCCTTTGAGCTCCTACAATGAGCAGTTCTTC | CASSLAGGPLSSYNEQFF
TRBD1 | TRBJ1-1 | TRBV7-2 | few | TGTGCCAGCAGCTCCGCCATAACAGGGGTACTAGGCACTGAAGCTTTCTTT | CASSSAITGVLGTEAFF
. | TRBJ2-7 | TRBV28 | . | TGTGCCAGCAGTTTTGCGGCAGAGGTCTACGAGCAGTACTTC | CASSFAAEVYEQYF
. | TRBJ2-1 | TRBV10-2 | few | TGCGCCAGCAGCCCTTTAGCAGCAACGTACAATGAGCAGTTCTTC | CASSPLAATYNEQFF
. | TRBJ2-7 | TRBV20-1 | . | TGCAGTGCTAGAGACCACCAGCGGGACGAGCAGTACTTC | CSARDHQRDEQYF
. | TRBJ2-3 | TRBV29-1 | many | TGCAGCGTCCGAAGTTGGGGAAGCACAGATACGCAGTATTTT | CSVRSWGSTDTQYF
. | TRBJ1-5 | TRBV20-1 | few | TGCAGTGCTAGATCAAGATTTTGGCAGGGGAGAAGCAATCAGCCCCAGCATTTT | CSARSRFWQGRSNQPQHF
. | TRBJ2-7 | TRBV9 | . | TGTGCCAGCAGCCCCGGCGGTAGCGTGAGCTACGAGCAGTACTTC | CASSPGGSVSYEQYF
. | TRBJ2-3 | TRBV20-1 | . | TGCAGTGCTAGCGGCCATGGGGGTACGCAGTATTTT | CSASGHGGTQYF
. | TRBJ2-3 | TRBV6-6 | once | TGTGCCAGCAGCGCTCGTAAAGGAGGAGCAGATACGCAGTATTTT | CASSARKGGADTQYF
. | TRBJ2-1 | TRBV30 | . | TGTGCCTGGAGGGGGCAGGGGCGCAATGAGCAGTTCTTC | CAWRGQGRNEQFF
. | TRBJ2-1 | TRBV11-2 | many | TGTGCCAGCAGCTTAGGTGTCCTCCAAGGGGTCAATGAGCAGTTCTTC | CASSLGVLQGVNEQFF
TRBD2 | TRBJ2-7 | TRBV20-1 | . | TGCAGTGCTAGAGATAAACTAGCGGCTACGCCCTACGAGCAGTACTTC | CSARDKLAATPYEQYF
. | TRBJ2-5 | TRBV3-1 | few | TGTGCCAGCAGCCAACGTCCCGGAGAGACCCAGTACTTC | CASSQRPGETQYF
TRBD2 | TRBJ2-3 | TRBV2 | . | TGTGCCAGCAGAGGGGGGACTAGCGGGGCGACAGATACGCAGTATTTT | CASRGGTSGATDTQYF
TRBD2 | TRBJ2-3 | TRBV12-3/TRBV12-4 | few | TGTGCCAGCAGCCCAACCCCGGGACTAGCGTCTAGCACAGATACGCAGTATTTT | CASSPTPGLASSTDTQYF
. | TRBJ2-5 | TRBV7-9 | . | TGTGCCAGCGGGGATAAGTACCAAGAGACCCAGTACTTC | CASGDKYQETQYF
TRBD2 | TRBJ2-1 | TRBV7-2 | few | TGTGCCAGCAGCCGGGGGGATGGCGGGGGGGGCAATGAGCAGTTCTTC | CASSRGDGGGGNEQFF
. | TRBJ2-5 | TRBV13 | many | TGTGCCAGCAGCTTAGATAGAGCGGGAGAGACCCAGTACTTC | CASSLDRAGETQYF
TRBD2 | TRBJ2-1 | TRBV20-1 | . | TGCAGTGCTAGAGATCGGGGGGGGATCTCCTACAGTGAGCAGTTCTTC | CSARDRGGISYSEQFF
. | TRBJ2-3 | TRBV28 | . | TGTGCCGCCTCCAGGGTTACTAGCACAGATACGCAGTATTTT | CAASRVTSTDTQYF
TRBD1 | TRBJ2-4 | TRBV5-7 | few | TGTGCCAGCAGTTTTGCGAACAGGGGGCATAGTAACATTCAGTACTTC | CASSFANRGHSNIQYF
. | TRBJ1-2 | TRBV12-3/TRBV12-4 | few | TGTGCCAGCACATGGGAGGGAGCAGCTCTTAACTATGGCTACACCTTC | CASTWEGAALNYGYTF
TRBD2 | TRBJ2-3 | TRBV9 | . | TGTGCCAGCAGCGTGGGGACTAGCGGAGTGGTGGGGGCACAGCATACGCAGTATTTT | CASSVGTSGVVGAQHTQYF